This T cell receptor beta chain was identified in a study of blood T cells in healthy people across ages. On this clonotype itself: An end of the junction differs from the germline gene, which may be a read error.

This CDR3 spans 13 amino acids. Germline values: CDR1 SGHDT, CDR2 YYEEEE. Caucasian, healthy and from Russia, the donors were aged between about 6 and 90. Primed by a sample-barcoded 5' primer and a J-beta primer mix, a second PCR proceeded for 7 to 11 cycles. Every cDNA was tagged by a template-switch adaptor with 12 random nucleotides. MiXCR was run by TCRdb on the 5' RACE reads, yielding one entry per CDR3 protein. The sample yields 1.5 million to 2 million distinct CDR3 sequences, about two fifths seen once. This sequence originates from a human donor in good health. This chain links TRBV5-6 with TRBJ1-1, with 8 bases aligning to TRBD1. What was sequenced was blood. CDR3: CAGSPDRVTEAFF. DNA of the CDR3: TGTGCCGGCAGCCCGGACAGGGTCACTGAAGCTTTCTTT.